Sequencing of this T cell receptor (beta chain) was carried out in a study of identical twins. Study-level points and caveats: The models systematically underestimated how much out-of-frame TCR alpha was shared in monozygotic twins. Out-of-frame alpha sequences common to twins were enriched for low generation probability. Cord blood beta clonotypes that were abundant carried fewer insertions, and memory repertoires showed no such trend.

CDR1 LGHDT and CDR2 YNNKEL come from the germline V gene (reference sequence). The length of the CDR3 is 15 residues. TCRdb reprocessed the 5' RACE reads via MiXCR and lists one record per CDR3 protein. This table has about 250,000 distinct CDR3 sequences, 6% to 8% appearing once. A word on this clonotype: Antigen unknown. Relative to the germline gene, one junction end is altered; a read error may explain this.

The same data also contributed to another study, on yellow fever vaccine responses in identical twins. This second report adds: Reported findings indicate that twins' vaccine T cell responses seemed partially convergent, partially personalized.

The receptor's source is a woman aged 18-29 years in good health. Source material: CD8+ T cells sorted from blood. The chain employs TRBV3-1 and TRBJ2-2; no definite D call. CDR3 coding DNA: TGTGCCACCAGCCAAGTGGCAGGAGACACCGGGGAGCTGTTTTTT. This gives the protein CATSQVAGDTGELFF. Looking up the rest from reference TRBV3-1 and TRBJ2-2 gives the full variable domain: DTAVSQTPKYLVTQMGNDKSIKCEQNLGHDTMYWYKQDSKKFLKIMFSYNNKELIINETVPNRFSPKSPDKAHLNLHINSLELGDSAVYFCATSQVAGDTGELFFGEGSRLTVL.